Below, 9 T cell receptor beta chains from the same sample are listed, as sequenced in a study of blood T cell repertoires in COVID-19. The method was immunoSEQ multiplex PCR; TCRdb's version includes in-frame clones alone and lacks a portion of them. The data hold nearly 350,000 clones, with around four fifths observed a single time. The source material was peripheral blood. These receptors all come from a young man with active or convalescent COVID-19.

This chain uses TRBV3-1 (or the pseudogene TRBV3-2) with TRBJ1-2, with D hard to call. This CDR3 spans 14 amino acids. Germline V gives CDR1 LGHDT, CDR2 YNNKEL (reference sequence). Trimming took 1 base from V and 2 from J, leaving 8 bases between them. Written as DNA, the CDR3 is TGTGCCAGCAGCCAAGTATCGGGGAACTATGGCTACACCTTC. It yields the protein CASSQVSGNYGYTF.

The chain joins TRBV7-3 to TRBJ2-2, with 7 bases fitting TRBD1. Germline trimming cut 8 bases from V and 7 bases from J; bases unmatched to any gene: 19. The germline gives CDR1 SGHTA, CDR2 FQGTGA. This CDR3 comprises 17 residues. CDR3 amino acids: CASSKARQGVMGGELFF. CDR3 DNA sequence: TGTGCCAGCTCCAAGGCCCGACAGGGTGTCATGGGCGGGGAGCTGTTTTTT.

The rearrangement links TRBV19 to TRBJ1-2, with 8 bases aligning to TRBD1. With V trimmed by 6 bases and J by 4 bases, 7 bases remained unmatched. This CDR3 contains 14 residues. Germline CDR1 and CDR2: LNHDA and SQIVND (reference sequence). CDR3 in amino acids: CASRDGQGGYGYTF. The CDR3 DNA is TGTGCCAGTAGGGATGGACAGGGAGGCTATGGCTACACCTTC.

This chain connects TRBV21-1 to TRBJ2-5; no check of the table's D call, TRBD1, against the DNA was made. TRBV21-1 is a pseudogene locus. This CDR3 region has 16 residues. The DNA of the CDR3 is TGTGCCAGCAGCAGCTTGAGAGACAGGGGCCAAGAGACCCAGTACTTC. Encoded protein: CASSSLRDRGQETQYF.

CDR3 residues: CASSLYREGDQPQHF. For the CDR3, the DNA is TGCGCCAGCAGCTTATACAGGGAGGGTGATCAGCCCCAGCATTTT. The V call is TRBV4-1, the J call TRBJ1-5; D might be TRBD1 (6 bases). V lost 5 bases to trimming and J lost 5 bases, with 16 bases between them. The CDR3 sequence is 15 residues long. The germline gives CDR1 MGHRA, CDR2 YSYEKL.

This clone was recorded a few times. The chain is built from TRBV7-8 and TRBJ1-5; D gene uncertain. Germline loops: CDR1 SGHVS, CDR2 FQNEAQ. The CDR3 is 15 amino acids. V was cut by 5 bases and J by 4 bases, with 15 bases left in between. CDR3 amino acids: CASSTLRTVNQPQHF. The CDR3 bases are TGTGCCAGCAGCACCCTTAGAACGGTTAATCAGCCCCAGCATTTT. The full variable domain, with the rest looked up from reference TRBV7-8 and TRBJ1-5, is GAGVSQSPRYKVAKRGQDVALRCDPISGHVSLFWYQQALGQGPEFLTYFQNEAQLDKSGLPSDRFFAERPEGSVSTLKIQRTQQEDSAVYLCASSTLRTVNQPQHFGDGTRLSIL.

The CDR3 protein is CASSLRGFTDTQYF. CDR3 in DNA: TGTGCCAGCAGCTTAAGAGGGTTCACAGATACGCAGTATTTT. V usage is TRBV7-2 and J usage is TRBJ2-3; tentative D call: TRBD2 (5 bases). V lost 2 bases, J lost 2 bases, and 8 bases lay in between. The CDR3 contains 14 residues. The germline gives CDR1 SGHTA, CDR2 FQGNSA. The whole variable domain, remainder taken from reference TRBV7-2 and TRBJ2-3, is GAGVSQSPSNKVTEKGKDVELRCDPISGHTALYWYRQSLGQGLEFLIYFQGNSAPDKSGLPSDRFSAERTGGSVSTLTIQRTQQEDSAVYLCASSLRGFTDTQYFGPGTRLTVL.

The rearrangement links TRBV25-1 to TRBJ2-1; D is possibly TRBD2 (5 bases). Trimming removed 0 bases from V and 6 bases from J, with 9 bases in between. Germline values: CDR1 MGHDK, CDR2 SYGVNS. CDR3 length equals 14 residues. CDR3 DNA: TGTGCCAGCAGTGAATATTCTAGCATCAATGAGCAGTTCTTC. Translated: CASSEYSSINEQFF.

The CDR3 region is CASSPRKGQGLDTQYF. The CDR3 DNA reads TGTGCCAGCAGCCCAAGGAAGGGTCAGGGTCTAGATACGCAGTATTTT. The rearrangement links TRBV5-6 to TRBJ2-3, with D possibly being TRBD1 (5 bases). CDR3 length: 16 amino acids. Germline CDR1 and CDR2: SGHDT and YYEEEE. V shed 4 bases and J shed 5 bases, with 20 bases lying between them.